The table lists the clone carrying this TCR beta chain with a few counts. Its specificity is not known. The record originates from a study of shared clonotypes between healthy human individuals. Study-level results: Expectations were that clonotype sharing among donors would be affected by sequencing depth. Blood was the sole source, and tissue repertoires probably differ.

The authors split each subset's genomic DNA evenly across several immunoSEQ plates. For sorted subsets, roughly 200 ng DNA per replicate equaled 33,000 or so T cell genomes. Sequenced by immunoSEQ multiplex PCR; TCRdb stores in-frame clones only, minus some. The table has about 2.4 million clones, under 95% seen once. Germline loops: CDR1 MGHDK, CDR2 SYGVNS. V lost 4 bases, J lost 4 bases, and 13 bases lay in between. The CDR3 loop spans 14 amino acids. The chain recombines TRBV25-1 with TRBJ1-1; D is unresolved. Material: naive CD4+ T cells from PBMCs. Sample subset: CD45RA+ positively selected. The sequence was collected from a man between 18 and 29 years old in good health. Some clones in this sample may be carry-over from other donors' samples. The DNA for the CDR3 is TGTGCCAGCAGTGCTCAAATAGTCGGCACTGAAGCTTTCTTT. It codes for CASSAQIVGTEAFF.